This note documents a single T cell receptor beta chain sequence. The CDR3 is 14 residues long. The junction had 4 bases not matched to a gene; V was cut back by 6 bases and J by 5 bases. The germline CDR1 and CDR2 sequences are SGDLS and YYNGEE. These data belong to a study of blood T cell repertoires in COVID-19. The assay was immunoSEQ multiplex PCR, and TCRdb's table has in-frame clones only and misses some. The sample includes approximately 280,000 clones, 82% of them seen just once. The V gene is TRBV9, the J gene TRBJ2-1; 11 bases map to TRBD2. The TCR originated in a man in his forties who had been exposed to COVID-19. Input material: PBMCs or T cells enriched from blood (not recorded which). The CDR3 DNA reads as TGTGCCAGCAACCCGGGACTAGCGGACAATGAGCAGTTCTTC. This encodes CASNPGLADNEQFF.